The source of this T cell receptor (beta chain) is a study of blood T cell repertoires in COVID-19. On the study more broadly: The United States, Italy and Spain were the sources of the acute and convalescent COVID-19 samples. T cells, B-cell-depleted T cells, or PBMCs provided the cDNA or gDNA that served as material.

Germline V gene data show CDR1 as MGHDK and CDR2 as SYGVNS. The CDR3 has 15 amino acids. The junction had 6 bases not matched to a gene; V was cut back by 3 bases and J by 4 bases. Per the original data handling: Researchers report that nucleated cell counts were estimated from reference gene primer amplification. The table came from immunoSEQ multiplex PCR; TCRdb's copy has only in-frame clones and leaves some out. That table gives V, J and clone size, and the DNA gave D and trimming. This sample has about 50,000 clones, with approximately 89% found just once. The table lists this clone with many counts.

The receptor was isolated from a human donor with active COVID-19. The donor label of this sample is uncertain. Sequencing input: peripheral blood. The chain joins TRBV25-1 to TRBJ1-5, with 7 positions matching TRBD1. CDR3 loop: CASSDTTGVNQPQHF. CDR3 DNA sequence: TGTGCCAGCAGTGATACTACAGGGGTGAATCAGCCCCAGCATTTT. Filled out from reference TRBV25-1 and TRBJ1-5, the complete variable domain reads EADIYQTPRYLVIGTGKKITLECSQTMGHDKMYWYQQDPGMELHLIHYSYGVNSTEKGDLSSESTVSRIRTEHFPLTLESARPSHTSQYLCASSDTTGVNQPQHFGDGTRLSIL.